The next 26 T cell receptor beta chains were all read from a single sample in a study of T cells in women clearing cervical HPV infection. Method: immunoSEQ multiplex PCR; TCRdb's copy keeps in-frame clones and lacks some. This sample's clone table lists fewer than 35,000 clones. The sample was blood buffy coat. The receptors come from a woman between 18 and 70 years old with a cervical HPV16 infection that either progressed to CIN3+ or cleared (not recorded which).

On this clone: Sequencing ends 3 residues short of the CDR3 end; the germline J gene provides the rest. The chain joins TRBV5-1 to TRBJ2-3, with TRBD2 matching over 9 bases. The V gene's germline CDR1 is SGHRS and CDR2 YFSETQ. This CDR3 comprises 16 residues. V dropped 0 bases and J dropped 1; count of bases not matched to a gene: 3. CDR3 in amino acids: CASSLVQRGGTDTQYF. Partial CDR3 DNA: TGCGCCAGCAGCTTGGTCCAGCGGGGGGGCACAGATACG. Filled out from reference TRBV5-1 and TRBJ2-3, the complete variable domain reads KAGVTQTPRYLIKTRGQQVTLSCSPISGHRSVSWYQQTPGQGLQFLFEYFSETQRNKGNFPGRFSGRQFSNSRSEMNVSTLELGDSALYLCASSLVQRGGTDTQYFGPGTRLTVL.

Points on this clone: The read terminates 3 residues ahead of where the CDR3 ends, so the germline J gene completes it. The chain joins TRBV30 to TRBJ1-2; D unclear. Looked up from germline, CDR1 is GTSNPN and CDR2 is SVGIG (reference sequence). The CDR3 sequence is 13 residues long. The DNA read from the CDR3 is TGTGCCTGGAGTGTAGGGCACTCCTACGAC. Translating gives CAWSVGHSYD. The entire CDR3 sequence reads CAWSVGHSYDYTF.

Notes on this clone: The sequence runs out 3 residues before the end of the CDR3; the remainder is reconstructed from the germline J gene. The gene calls are TRBV6-1 and TRBJ1-5; no firm D call. Germline V gene sequence: CDR1 MNHNS, CDR2 SASEGT. V was clipped by 4 bases and J by 6 bases, with 10 bases between them. The CDR3 is made up of 13 amino acids. Partial CDR3 DNA: TGTGCCAGCAGTGCAGGAATAGGTCAGCCC. It is translated as CASSAGIGQP. Given in full, the CDR3 is CASSAGIGQPQHF.

On this clone itself: The CDR3 goes on 3 residues after the read ends, and that part is filled in from the germline J gene. The V call is TRBV12-3 or TRBV12-4, the J call TRBJ2-5; D is perhaps TRBD1 (6 bases). Trimming pared 6 bases from V and 4 bases from J, leaving 15 bases between. The CDR3 runs to 14 residues. The sequenced CDR3 bases are TGTGCCAGCAGACAAGGAACAGGGCTAGAGACC. Translated: CASRQGTGLET. The entire CDR3 reads CASRQGTGLETQYF.

CDR3 amino acids: CASREPGGELFF. The CDR3 bases that were read are TGTGCCAGCAGAGAACCCGGGGGGGAG. The chain uses TRBV6-1 and TRBJ2-2; D unclear. The read ends 3 residues before the CDR3 terminus; that terminus is restored from the germline J gene. The CDR3 runs 12 residues. V dropped 6 bases and J dropped 8 bases, with 10 bases sitting between them. Germline V CDR1 and CDR2: MNHNS, SASEGT.

By frequency, this clone is large. The read comes to an end 3 residues before the CDR3 does, leaving the germline J gene to fill in the end. The V call is TRBV14, the J call TRBJ1-2; 8 bases map to TRBD1. V shed 3 bases, J shed 7 bases, and the junction held 13 bases outside the gene matches. This CDR3 has 16 residues. The germline V gene has CDR1 SGHDN and CDR2 FVKESK. CDR3 residues: CASSHVTGGDLSGYTF. Incomplete CDR3 DNA: TGTGCCAGCAGCCACGTAACAGGGGGAGACCTTTCTGGC.

Comment on this clone: Coverage ceases 3 residues before the CDR3 finishes, and the germline J gene fills in the end. This chain connects TRBV2 to TRBJ1-2, with D uncertain. Deletions cut 4 bases from V and 4 bases from J, with 10 bases between. CDR1 SNHLY and CDR2 FYNNEI come from the germline V gene. This CDR3 has 13 residues. The chain's CDR3 is CASSVGLSYGYTF. CDR3 DNA, as far as it was read: TGTGCCAGCAGTGTAGGGCTCTCCTATGGC.

With respect to this clone: Read sequence stops 3 residues before the CDR3 end, and the germline J gene provides the missing end. The chain is built from TRBV12-3 or TRBV12-4 and TRBJ2-3; D is unclear. This CDR3 comprises 12 residues. V was pared by 8 bases and J by 4 bases, with 10 bases between. The CDR3 protein is CASGIRSDTQYF. The covered CDR3 bases are TGTGCCAGCGGTATCCGGTCAGATACG.

Note on this clone: From the germline J gene comes the end of the CDR3, since the read stops 3 residues before it. The V call is TRBV3-1 (or the pseudogene TRBV3-2), the J call TRBJ1-4, with 7 bases aligning to TRBD1. The CDR3 consists of 14 residues. Germline V gene sequence: CDR1 LGHDT, CDR2 YNNKEL (reference sequence). V gave up 7 bases and J gave up 5 bases; unmatched junction bases: 7. CDR3 protein: CASKGQISNEKLFF. CDR3 bases read: TGTGCCAGCAAGGGACAGATCTCGAATGAAAAA.

About this clone itself: The read ends 3 residues early relative to the CDR3; the germline J gene fills the gap. The genes are TRBV29-1 and TRBJ1-2, with D possibly being TRBD1 (5 bases). CDR1 and CDR2 (germline): SQVTM, ANQGSEA. CDR3 length equals 15 residues. The V end lost 5 bases, the J end lost 2 bases, and 18 bases lay between the germline ends. The CDR3 spells CSVSTGGVGNYGYTF. CDR3 bases read: TGCAGCGTTTCCACAGGAGGAGTCGGCAACTATGGC.

The covered CDR3 bases are TGTGCCAGCTCACCACCCGGGCAGGGAGGTCACGAG. This encodes CASSPPGQGGHE. The full CDR3 protein reads CASSPPGQGGHEQYF. The genes are TRBV18 and TRBJ2-7; maybe TRBD2 (6 bases). The DNA ends 3 residues before the CDR3 does, and the rest of the CDR3 is filled in from the germline J gene. Germline-derived CDR1 and CDR2 are KGHSH and LQKENI. CDR3 length: 15 amino acids. V was clipped by 0 bases and J by 5 bases, with 14 bases between them.

To note about this clone: Coverage ceases 3 residues before the CDR3 finishes, and the germline J gene fills in the end. The chain recombines TRBV5-5 with TRBJ1-1; the D is unclear. The germline V gene encodes CDR1 SGHKS and CDR2 YYEKEE (reference sequence). This CDR3 spans 12 amino acids. The CDR3 DNA, read in part, is TGTGCCAGCAGCTTAATAGAGAGCAAA. Its translation is CASSLIESK. The CDR3 in full is CASSLIESKAFF.

Worth noting for this clone: The read ends 3 residues before the CDR3 terminus; that terminus is restored from the germline J gene. The genes are TRBV20-1 and TRBJ2-7, with 12 positions matching TRBD2. The CDR3 covers 18 residues. Losses at the gene ends were 3 bases for V and 1 base for J; bases not matched to a gene: 13. Per the germline V gene, CDR1 is DFQATT and CDR2 is SNEGSKA (reference sequence). CDR3 loop: CSASSVLLAGGRSYEQYF. The CDR3 DNA, read in part, is TGCAGTGCTAGCTCGGTGTTGCTAGCGGGAGGGCGGTCCTACGAG.

Points on this clone: Read sequence stops 3 residues before the CDR3 end, and the germline J gene provides the missing end. The chain joins TRBV20-1 to TRBJ2-5; 10 bases map to TRBD2. Germline-derived CDR1 and CDR2 are DFQATT and SNEGSKA (reference sequence). V lost 6 bases and J lost 5; bases outside the gene matches: 12. The length of the CDR3 is 15 residues. The covered CDR3 bases are TGCAGTGCCCAAGCGGGGGGGCTTTCCGAGGAGACC. Translated, it gives CSAQAGGLSEET. The entire CDR3 sequence reads CSAQAGGLSEETQYF.

About this clone: Read data end 3 residues before the CDR3 end; the end is taken from the germline J gene. The gene calls are TRBV28 and TRBJ1-2; 7 positions match TRBD1. The ends lost 3 bases at V and 3 bases at J; junction bases unmatched: 4. CDR3 size: 14 residues. Germline values: CDR1 MDHEN, CDR2 SYDVKM. The CDR3 sequence is CASSFIDRDYGYTF. The sequenced CDR3 bases are TGTGCCAGCAGTTTCATCGACAGGGACTATGGC.

Details on this clone: A junction boundary mismatches the germline segment, possibly from a read error. Read coverage stops 3 residues before the CDR3 terminus; the germline J gene supplies the remainder. The V gene is TRBV7-2, the J gene TRBJ2-4; the match to TRBD2 covers 7 bases. CDR1 is SGHTA, CDR2 FQGNSA, per germline. This CDR3 spans 15 amino acids. The CDR3 is CAISPAGVHKNIQYF. The CDR3 DNA, read in part, is TGTGCCATCAGCCCGGCGGGGGTACACAAAAACATT.

Here the CDR3 reads CASSLAGRGAYEQYF. The sequenced CDR3 bases are TGTGCCAGCAGCTTAGCCGGACGGGGGGCGTACGAG. V is TRBV7-6 and J is TRBJ2-7; possibly TRBD2 for D (7 bases). Read sequence stops 3 residues before the CDR3 end, and the germline J gene provides the missing end. V gave up 0 bases and J gave up 4 bases, with 13 bases separating them. The germline V gene has CDR1 SGHVS and CDR2 FNYEAQ. The CDR3 is 15 residues long. The full variable domain, rest sourced from reference TRBV7-6 and TRBJ2-7, is GAGVSQSPRYKVTKRGQDVALRCDPISGHVSLYWYRQALGQGPEFLTYFNYEAQQDKSGLPNDRFSAERPEGSISTLTIQRTEQRDSAMYRCASSLAGRGAYEQYFGPGTRLTVT.

Worth noting for this clone: The read is 3 residues too short to cover the CDR3 end, so that end is filled in from the germline J gene. J is TRBJ2-1 and V is TRBV6-4; 9 nucleotides line up with TRBD2. The CDR3 contains 19 residues. V lost 1 base and J lost 1; bases outside the gene matches: 11. Germline CDR1 reads MRHNA; CDR2 reads SNTAGT. The CDR3 sequence: CASSDFLLAGGGSYNEQFF. Incomplete CDR3 DNA: TGTGCCAGCAGTGACTTTCTACTAGCGGGCGGGGGGTCCTACAATGAG.

Worth noting for this clone: The read gets to within 3 residues of the CDR3 end, and the germline J gene fills in the rest. The chain recombines TRBV16 with TRBJ2-4; D remains unclear. Germline CDR1 reads KGHSY; CDR2 reads FQNENV. The CDR3 is made up of 13 amino acids. The germline V and J ends were trimmed by 7 bases and 5 bases, with 12 bases remaining between them. CDR3 DNA (partial): TGTGCCAGCACCGGTCGTTTGGAAAACATT. Translation gives CASTGRLENI. The whole CDR3 protein is CASTGRLENIQYF. The full variable domain, its missing parts supplied by reference TRBV16 and TRBJ2-4, is GEEVAQTPKHLVRGEGQKAKLYCAPIKGHSYVFWYQQVLKNEFKFLISFQNENVFDETGMPKERFSAKCLPNSPCSLEIQATKLEDSAVYFCASTGRLENIQYFGAGTRLSVL.

For this clone: The read stops 3 residues short of the end of the CDR3; the missing end is completed from the germline J gene. This chain joins TRBV5-1 and TRBJ1-2; D perhaps matches TRBD1 (6 bases). There are 13 residues in the CDR3. V lost 2 bases and J lost 7, with 12 bases in between. CDR1 and CDR2 (germline): SGHRS, YFSETQ. The DNA read from the CDR3 is TGCGCCAGCAGCTTACAGGGTGTAGGTGGC. It specifies CASSLQGVGG. The CDR3 as a whole reads CASSLQGVGGYTF.

As concerns this clone: The sequenced fragment ends 3 residues before the CDR3 boundary, so the rest is inferred from the germline J gene. Additional DNA sequences in this sample encode the identical CDR3. This chain joins TRBV19 and TRBJ1-3; 9 bases map to TRBD1. CDR1 and CDR2 from the germline V gene are LNHDA and SQIVND (reference sequence). V lost 5 bases and J lost 5; bases outside the gene matches: 7. This CDR3 is 15 amino acids long. Here the CDR3 reads CASSSDRGLRNTIYF. Incomplete CDR3 DNA: TGTGCCAGTAGTTCGGACAGGGGCTTAAGAAACACC.

As for this clone: The observed sequence ends 3 residues before the CDR3 terminus, with the missing tail filled in from the germline J gene. This chain links TRBV7-9 with TRBJ2-2; D may be TRBD1 (5 bases). The germline V gene encodes CDR1 SEHNR and CDR2 FQNEAQ (reference sequence). The CDR3 length is 13 residues. CDR3 region: CASATAGANVLFF. The CDR3 bases that were read are TGTGCCAGCGCCACGGCTGGGGCCAACGTG.

For this clone: The CDR3 goes on 3 residues after the read ends, and that part is filled in from the germline J gene. This chain links TRBV7-2 with TRBJ2-7; 8 nucleotides align to TRBD1. With V trimmed by 0 bases and J by 4 bases, 5 bases remained unmatched. The CDR3 runs to 15 residues. The germline V gene has CDR1 SGHTA and CDR2 FQGNSA. CDR3 DNA (partial): TGTGCCAGCAGCTTAGCCGCAGGGGGCGTTTACGAG. This codes for CASSLAAGGVYE. The CDR3 as a whole reads CASSLAAGGVYEQYF.

With respect to this clone: The read ends 3 residues early relative to the CDR3; the germline J gene fills the gap. The chain is built from TRBV29-1 and TRBJ2-7, with D maybe TRBD1 (6 bases). The germline CDR1 and CDR2 sequences are SQVTM and ANQGSEA. This CDR3 has 14 amino acids. Trimming shortened V by 5 bases and J by 2 bases, and 16 bases separated the two germline ends. The CDR3 DNA, read in part, is TGCAGCGTTCAAGGGAGTGGGGGCACCTACGAG. Translated, it gives CSVQGSGGTYE. The whole CDR3 reads CSVQGSGGTYEQYF.

In the case of this clone: The read comes to an end 3 residues before the CDR3 does, leaving the germline J gene to fill in the end. The V call is TRBV20-1, the J call TRBJ2-7; TRBD2 might be the D (6 bases). Germline V CDR1 and CDR2: DFQATT, SNEGSKA (reference sequence). Trimming took off 3 bases at V and 1 base at J, with 7 bases between the two ends. The CDR3 extends over 12 amino acids. Here the CDR3 reads CSASGGSYEQYF. Partial CDR3 DNA: TGCAGTGCTAGCGGGGGATCCTACGAG.

The CDR3: CASSPPGGAETQYF. CDR3 DNA (partial): TGTGCCAGCTCACCACCAGGGGGCGCGGAGACC. The chain combines TRBV18 with TRBJ2-5, with 7 bases that match TRBD1. The read stops 3 residues short of the end of the CDR3; the missing end is completed from the germline J gene. Germline loops: CDR1 KGHSH, CDR2 LQKENI. J gave up 5 bases and V 0 bases, and 3 bases lay outside the gene matches. CDR3 length: 14 residues.